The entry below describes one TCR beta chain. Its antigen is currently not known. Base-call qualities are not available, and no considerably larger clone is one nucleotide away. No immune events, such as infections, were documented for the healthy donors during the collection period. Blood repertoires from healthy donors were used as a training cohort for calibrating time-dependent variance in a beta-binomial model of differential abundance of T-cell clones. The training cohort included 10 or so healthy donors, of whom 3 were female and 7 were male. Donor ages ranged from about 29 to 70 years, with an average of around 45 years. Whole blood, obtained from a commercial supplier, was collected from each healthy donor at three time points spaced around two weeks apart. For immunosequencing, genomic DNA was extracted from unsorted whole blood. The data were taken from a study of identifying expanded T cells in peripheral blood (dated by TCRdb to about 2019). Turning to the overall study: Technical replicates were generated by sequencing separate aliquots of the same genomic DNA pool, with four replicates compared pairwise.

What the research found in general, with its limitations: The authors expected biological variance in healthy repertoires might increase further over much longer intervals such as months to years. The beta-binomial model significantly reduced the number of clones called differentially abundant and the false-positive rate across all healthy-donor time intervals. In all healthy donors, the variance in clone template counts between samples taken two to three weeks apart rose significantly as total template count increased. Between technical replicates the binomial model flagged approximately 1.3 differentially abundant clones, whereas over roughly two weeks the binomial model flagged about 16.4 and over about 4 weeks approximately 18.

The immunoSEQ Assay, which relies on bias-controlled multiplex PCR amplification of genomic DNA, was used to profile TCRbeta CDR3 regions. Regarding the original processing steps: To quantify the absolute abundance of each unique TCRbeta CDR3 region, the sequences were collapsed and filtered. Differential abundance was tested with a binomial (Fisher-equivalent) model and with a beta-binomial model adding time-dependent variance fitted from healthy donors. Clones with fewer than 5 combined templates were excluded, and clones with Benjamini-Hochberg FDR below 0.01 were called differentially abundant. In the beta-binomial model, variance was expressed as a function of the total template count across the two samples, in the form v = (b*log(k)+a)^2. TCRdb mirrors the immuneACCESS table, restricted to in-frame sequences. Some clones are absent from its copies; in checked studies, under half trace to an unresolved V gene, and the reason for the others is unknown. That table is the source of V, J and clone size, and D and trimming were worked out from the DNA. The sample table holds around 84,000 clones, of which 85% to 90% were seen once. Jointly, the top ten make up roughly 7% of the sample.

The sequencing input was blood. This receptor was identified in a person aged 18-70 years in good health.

The CDR3 sequence is CASTLNPRGAFF. The nucleotide sequence reads as follows: TGTGCCAGCACCCTAAACCCCAGGGGGGCTTTCTTT. The receptor chain draws on TRBV6-1 and TRBJ1-1, and TRBD1 aligns with 7 junction nucleotides. Including cysteine and phenylalanine, the CDR3 has 12 amino acids. Of the read, only the CDR3 DNA is kept; its 36 bases are in frame from base 1. Trimming leaves V shorter by 7 bases and J shorter by 11 bases, with the junction holding 10 bases beyond the gene matches. Reading the germline V gene gives CDR1 MNHNS and CDR2 SASEGT.